This TCR beta chain was observed in a study of CD4 and CD8 cells across lung adenocarcinoma regions. Localized lung adenocarcinoma, a non-small cell lung cancer, affected the donors. Via MiXCR, TCRdb re-called the PCR reads, giving one row per CDR3 protein. Here the sample spans tens of thousands of distinct CDR3 sequences, roughly half being singletons. This TCR derives from a male donor with lung adenocarcinoma. The CD4 and CD8 labels of this study may be unreliable. The sample consisted of CD8+ T cells from the center of a lung tumor.

The CDR3 is CAGGYGSPIKETQYF. The CDR3 DNA is TGTGCCGGGGGTTACGGGAGCCCCATCAAAGAGACCCAGTACTTC. The chain combines TRBV6-5 with TRBJ2-5; perhaps TRBD2 as D (6 bases). Germline values: CDR1 MNHEY, CDR2 SVGAGI. Trimming stripped 11 bases from V and 3 bases from J, with 22 bases between. The CDR3 loop spans 15 amino acids.